This T cell receptor (beta chain) was retrieved from a study of blood T cell repertoires in COVID-19. Assay used: immunoSEQ multiplex PCR; TCRdb lists only in-frame clones, some missing. The table includes approximately 270,000 clones, approximately 85% detected once. The sequenced sample was peripheral blood. This receptor was obtained from a woman aged 70-85 years with acute or convalescent COVID-19.

The CDR3 loop is CASRETSGGEQFF. The CDR3 DNA sequence: TGTGCCAGCAGGGAGACTAGCGGGGGGGAGCAGTTCTTC. V usage is TRBV6-5 and J usage is TRBJ2-1; 13 bases align to TRBD2. The V and J ends lost 6 bases and 10 bases, in that order; junction bases with no gene match: 3. This CDR3 has 13 residues. Germline V gene lookup returns CDR1 MNHEY and CDR2 SVGAGI.